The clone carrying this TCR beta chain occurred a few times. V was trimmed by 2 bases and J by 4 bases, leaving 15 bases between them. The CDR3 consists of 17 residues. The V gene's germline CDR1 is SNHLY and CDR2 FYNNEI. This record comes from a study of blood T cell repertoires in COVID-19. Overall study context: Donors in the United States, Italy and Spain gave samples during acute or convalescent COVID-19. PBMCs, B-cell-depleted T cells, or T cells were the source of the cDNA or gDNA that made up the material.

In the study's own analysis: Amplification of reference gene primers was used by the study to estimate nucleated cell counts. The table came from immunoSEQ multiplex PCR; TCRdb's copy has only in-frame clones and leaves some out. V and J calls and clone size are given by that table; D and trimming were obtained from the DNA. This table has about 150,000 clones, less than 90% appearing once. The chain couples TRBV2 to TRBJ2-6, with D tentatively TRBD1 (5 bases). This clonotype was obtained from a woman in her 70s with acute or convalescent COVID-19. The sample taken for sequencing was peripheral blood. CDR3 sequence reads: CASSELAGILGANVLTF. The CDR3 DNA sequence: TGTGCCAGCAGTGAACTCGCAGGGATATTGGGGGCCAACGTCCTGACTTTC.